These 30 T cell receptor beta chains came from one sample sequenced in a study of molecular identifiers for immune sequencing clone quantification. TCRdb independently ran MiXCR on the PCR reads; one entry per CDR3 protein. The sample carries 35,000 to 40,000 distinct CDR3 sequences, 19% recorded once. Sequencing was done on a sample of naive CD8+ T cells from blood, with Jurkat cell RNA spiked in. Subset here: FACS-sorted CD8+CD4-CCR7+CD45RA+ naive T cells. The source is a human donor in good health. Some libraries in this study had Jurkat cell RNA spiked in.

As regards this clonotype: A read error is possible here, since a much larger clone lies one base away. The rearrangement uses TRBV11-2 and TRBJ2-1; 11 bases map to TRBD1. The CDR3 spans 19 residues. Germline-derived CDR1 and CDR2 are SGHAT and FQNNGV. In DNA form, the CDR3 reads TGTGCCAGCAGCTTTTCCGGGACAGGGGGGTCAAGCTCCTACAATGGGCAGTTCTTC. It codes for CASSFSGTGGSSSYNGQFF.

This clonotype came up a few times. The V call is TRBV7-2, the J call TRBJ2-6; a possible D gene is TRBD1 (6 bases). From germline, CDR1 is SGHTA and CDR2 FQGNSA. V lost 8 bases and J 0 bases, leaving 17 bases between the germline ends. The CDR3 contains 17 residues. CDR3 in DNA: TGTGCCAGCGGGTGGGGGACGGACAGCTCTGGGGCCAACGTCCTGACTTTC. Its translation: CASGWGTDSSGANVLTF.

This clonotype was counted many times. CDR3 bases: TGCGCCAGCAGCCAAGATCCGGCAGGGGGCGCCGCATTGGAAAAACTGTTTTTT. It encodes CASSQDPAGGAALEKLFF. The chain has TRBV4-1 and TRBJ1-4, with 8 bases that match TRBD1. Germline V gene sequence: CDR1 MGHRA, CDR2 YSYEKL. The CDR3 loop spans 18 amino acids. The trim removed 0 bases at V and 8 bases at J, leaving 14 bases unmatched.

The sample holds many counts of this clonotype. This chain links TRBV4-3 with TRBJ2-7; D might be TRBD1 or TRBD2, each matching 6 bases. Trimming shortened V by 4 bases and J by 4 bases, and 17 bases separated the two germline ends. CDR3 size: 15 residues. Germline V lookup: CDR1 LGHNA, CDR2 YSLEER. The DNA of the CDR3 is TGCGCCAGCAGCCGAAGAGCCGGGGGCAAGTACGAGCAGTACTTC. Translation gives CASSRRAGGKYEQYF.

This clonotype was observed many times. V usage is TRBV6-5 and J usage is TRBJ1-1, with no clear D. From germline, CDR1 is MNHEY and CDR2 SVGAGI. The CDR3 covers 13 residues. Trimming stripped 7 bases from V and 5 bases from J, with 14 bases between. CDR3 loop: CASTRLGVTEAFF. The CDR3 DNA reads TGTGCCAGCACCCGACTTGGGGTAACTGAAGCTTTCTTT.

This clonotype has ten or more counts. The V gene is TRBV5-4, the J gene TRBJ2-3; D is perhaps TRBD2 (6 bases). Germline assignment: CDR1 SGHNT and CDR2 YYREEE (reference sequence). Trimming took off 7 bases at V and 3 bases at J, with 15 bases between the two ends. CDR3 size: 14 residues. The DNA for the CDR3 is TGTGCCAGCGGCTCTAGCGTCGGTACAGATACGCAGTATTTT. Translation gives CASGSSVGTDTQYF.

The sample holds many counts of this clonotype. The CDR3 bases are TGTGCCAGTAGTCCCACCGAGACAGGGAGCACAGATACGCAGTATTTT. It specifies CASSPTETGSTDTQYF. The V and J genes are TRBV19 and TRBJ2-3, with 7 bases aligning to TRBD1. Trimming removed 5 bases from V and 0 bases from J; junction bases left unmatched: 8. Germline loops: CDR1 LNHDA, CDR2 SQIVND (reference sequence). The CDR3 has 16 amino acids.

This clonotype has a handful of counts. The chain uses TRBV20-1 and TRBJ2-7; D possibly corresponds to TRBD2 (6 bases). The CDR3 consists of 14 residues. Trimming took off 1 base at V and 4 bases at J, with 14 bases between the two ends. Germline values: CDR1 DFQATT, CDR2 SNEGSKA (reference sequence). The CDR3, as DNA: TGCAGTGCTAGAGCTCGGGACTCGCCATACGAGCAGTACTTC. Translation gives CSARARDSPYEQYF.

This clonotype has just a few counts. This rearrangement joins TRBV5-3 to TRBJ2-7, with 8 bases identical to TRBD2. TRBV5-3 is assigned to the ORF class and has an uncertain function. The CDR3 totals 13 residues. V lost 8 bases to trimming and J lost 7 bases; unmatched junction nucleotides: 11. CDR3 sequence reads: CASSEGLAEEQYF. The CDR3 DNA is TGTGCCAGCAGCGAAGGACTAGCTGAAGAGCAGTACTTC.

The table lists this clonotype with many counts. The gene calls are TRBV10-3 and TRBJ1-4, with 7 bases matching TRBD1. The germline V gene encodes CDR1 ENHRY and CDR2 SYGVKD. The CDR3 loop spans 15 amino acids. The junction had 10 bases not matched to a gene; V was cut back by 4 bases and J by 8 bases. CDR3 amino acids: CAISALEGATEKLFF. The CDR3 DNA is TGTGCCATCAGTGCTCTCGAGGGGGCGACAGAAAAACTGTTTTTT.

Only a few counts were recorded for this clonotype. This chain connects TRBV9 to TRBJ2-1, with 8 positions matching TRBD1. Trimming at V came to 6 bases and at J to 9 bases, leaving 23 bases not matched to a gene. Germline assignment: CDR1 SGDLS and CDR2 YYNGEE. The CDR3 is made up of 18 amino acids. CDR3 nucleotide sequence: TGTGCCAGCACTCGTAGAGGGAGCAGGACAGGGATAGAGGGTGAGCAGTTCTTC. Residues: CASTRRGSRTGIEGEQFF.

Many counts were recorded for this clonotype. The rearrangement uses TRBV6-6 and TRBJ1-3, with D uncertain. The germline gives CDR1 MNHNY, CDR2 SVGAGI (reference sequence). This CDR3 has 16 residues. V was clipped by 0 bases and J by 0 bases, with 9 bases between them. CDR3 DNA: TGTGCCAGCAGTTACTCGGGCGCTAGCTCTGGAAACACCATATATTTT. The encoded protein is CASSYSGASSGNTIYF.

This clonotype was counted at least ten times. The chain joins TRBV4-3 to TRBJ1-3; D might be TRBD1 (5 bases). V lost 0 bases, J lost 1 base, and 19 bases lay in between. The CDR3 runs 19 residues. Germline V gene sequence: CDR1 LGHNA, CDR2 YSLEER. CDR3 bases: TGCGCCAGCAGCCAAGAATCGGGGACGGAGGGCCGTTCTGGAAACACCATATATTTT. The encoded protein is CASSQESGTEGRSGNTIYF.

Points on this clonotype: A single base separates this from a much larger clone, so it may be a read error. The chain joins TRBV27 to TRBJ2-3; D is ambiguous. The J call could be wrong; TRBJ1-5 is a better fit for the DNA end. This CDR3 contains 15 residues. Germline CDR1 is MNHEY and CDR2 is SMNVEV (reference sequence). The CDR3 DNA reads TGTGCCAGCAGTTTTCGAGCGGAGCACACAGATACGCAGCATTTT. This translates into CASSFRAEHTDTQHF.

This clonotype was counted only a few times. V and J are TRBV18 and TRBJ1-1; unclear D gene. V gave up 3 bases and J gave up 5 bases, with 10 bases separating them. The germline gives CDR1 KGHSH, CDR2 LQKENI. There are 13 residues in the CDR3. DNA of the CDR3: TGTGCCAGCTCACCGATGACTAGGACTGAAGCTTTCTTT. It specifies CASSPMTRTEAFF.

This clonotype was seen repeatedly, ten times or more. This sequence joins TRBV27 and TRBJ2-5; weak D call: TRBD2 (6 bases). CDR1 is MNHEY, CDR2 SMNVEV, per germline (reference sequence). V lost 1 base and J lost 1, with 7 bases in between. The CDR3 totals 14 residues. In DNA, the CDR3 is TGTGCCAGCAGTTTATGGGGAGGCCAAGAGACCCAGTACTTC. The encoded protein is CASSLWGGQETQYF.

In this sample, this clonotype turned up many times. V gene TRBV28 combines with J gene TRBJ1-5; unclear D gene. The CDR3 spans 14 residues. With 3 bases removed from V and 6 bases from J, the gap between germline ends came to 12 bases. The V gene's germline CDR1 is MDHEN and CDR2 SYDVKM. CDR3 amino acids: CASSFQAGGQPQHF. As DNA, the CDR3 is TGTGCCAGCAGTTTTCAGGCGGGAGGTCAGCCCCAGCATTTT. The complete variable domain, with remaining parts taken from reference TRBV28 and TRBJ1-5, reads DVKVTQSSRYLVKRTGEKVFLECVQDMDHENMFWYRQDPGLGLRLIYFSYDVKMKEKGDIPEGYSVSREKKERFSLILESASTNQTSMYLCASSFQAGGQPQHFGDGTRLSIL.

This rearrangement joins TRBV30 to TRBJ2-5, with D possibly matching TRBD2 (5 bases). Germline lookup yields CDR1 GTSNPN and CDR2 SVGIG (reference sequence). The CDR3 has 10 amino acids. The CDR3 protein is CVLEVGTQYF. In DNA, the CDR3 is TGTGTCCTGGAGGTAGGGACCCAGTACTTC.

This clonotype was detected a few times. The chain joins TRBV6-6 to TRBJ2-7; 7 positions agree with TRBD1. The V segment lost 6 bases and the J segment 3 bases; nucleotides outside the gene matches: 5. The CDR3 has 13 amino acids. The germline V gene encodes CDR1 MNHNY and CDR2 SVGAGI (reference sequence). The CDR3 sequence is CASSDTGVYEQYF. In DNA form, the CDR3 reads TGTGCCAGCAGCGACACAGGGGTCTACGAGCAGTACTTC.

Note on this clonotype: The junction departs from the called germline gene at one end, perhaps through a read error. The chain combines TRBV29-1 with TRBJ2-7; no definite D call. The CDR3 consists of 16 residues. CDR1 is SQVTM and CDR2 is ANQGSEA in the germline V gene. CDR3 DNA: TGCGGCGTTGAAGTGGTTACCCCCTTGGGTACCTACGAGCAGTACTTC. Translated, it gives CGVEVVTPLGTYEQYF.

This clonotype was detected ten times or more. The V and J genes are TRBV19 and TRBJ1-6; TRBD1 might be the D (5 bases). The V and J ends lost 7 bases and 6 bases respectively, with 13 bases between them. Germline V gene data show CDR1 as LNHDA and CDR2 as SQIVND (reference sequence). The CDR3 is 14 amino acids. CDR3 in amino acids: CASTLDRTNSPLHF. The CDR3 DNA reads as TGTGCCAGTACCCTCGACAGAACTAATTCACCCCTCCACTTT.

This clonotype occurred a few times. The chain joins TRBV20-1 to TRBJ2-3; D may correspond to TRBD1 or TRBD2 (5 bases each). Germline CDR1 DFQATT, CDR2 SNEGSKA (reference sequence). The V gene lost 1 base and the J gene lost 0 bases, with 8 bases spanning the gap. There are 14 residues in the CDR3. The DNA for the CDR3 is TGCAGTGCTAGAGGGGACGCTAGCACAGATACGCAGTATTTT. Translated: CSARGDASTDTQYF.

This clonotype appeared many times. The chain recombines TRBV2 with TRBJ1-1; D perhaps matches TRBD1 (5 bases). Trimming stripped 7 bases from V and 7 bases from J, with 19 bases between. From germline, CDR1 is SNHLY and CDR2 FYNNEI. This CDR3 spans 14 amino acids. The CDR3 is CASTPGDITGEAFF. DNA of the CDR3: TGTGCCAGCACCCCAGGAGACATAACAGGTGAAGCTTTCTTT.

This clonotype appeared many times. CDR3: CASERQGSTDTQYF. In nucleotides, the CDR3 is TGTGCCAGCGAGAGGCAGGGGAGCACAGATACGCAGTATTTT. The chain links TRBV6-2 or TRBV6-3 to TRBJ2-3; possible D gene TRBD1, 6 bases. Deletions cut 8 bases from V and 0 bases from J, with 12 bases between. The CDR3 loop spans 14 amino acids. The germline CDR1 and CDR2 sequences are MNHEY and SVGEGT.

This clonotype was counted ten times or more. The chain carries TRBV6-5 and TRBJ2-3, with TRBD2 as a possible D gene (7 bases). The CDR3 is 15 amino acids. V lost 2 bases and J lost 2, with 11 bases in between. Germline V lookup: CDR1 MNHEY, CDR2 SVGAGI. The CDR3 region has the DNA TGTGCCAGCAGTTACGCGGGGGCCCTCACAGATACGCAGTATTTT. Residues: CASSYAGALTDTQYF.

This clonotype occurred many times. The V and J genes are TRBV20-1 and TRBJ2-3; 7 bases line up with TRBD2. The CDR3 contains 15 residues. The V gene's germline CDR1 is DFQATT and CDR2 SNEGSKA (reference sequence). Losses at the gene ends were 1 base for V and 0 bases for J; bases not matched to a gene: 4. The CDR3 DNA reads TGCAGTGCTAGAGCGGCGGGGGTTAGCACAGATACGCAGTATTTT. Protein: CSARAAGVSTDTQYF.

The rearrangement links TRBV11-2 to TRBJ2-7; TRBD2 agrees at 10 bases. The germline V gene encodes CDR1 SGHAT and CDR2 FQNNGV. The length of the CDR3 is 18 residues. With 10 bases clipped from V and 4 bases from J, the junction kept 22 bases outside the gene matches. The CDR3: CATSSMPALSGLAYEQYF. The CDR3 bases are TGTGCCACCTCATCCATGCCCGCCCTATCGGGACTAGCGTACGAGCAGTACTTC.

This clonotype was observed at least ten times. The chain combines TRBV29-1 with TRBJ2-2; D is undetermined. V was pared by 1 base and J by 4 bases, with 13 bases between. The CDR3 is made up of 15 amino acids. Germline CDR1 SQVTM, CDR2 ANQGSEA. The CDR3, as DNA: TGCAGCGTTGAAGCGTCCGGGCTTGGCACCGGGGAGCTGTTTTTT. Protein: CSVEASGLGTGELFF.

This clonotype appeared a few times. This chain joins TRBV27 and TRBJ1-5; D gene ambiguous. This CDR3 is 13 amino acids long. Trimming shortened V by 2 bases and J by 7 bases, and 9 bases separated the two germline ends. Germline assignment: CDR1 MNHEY and CDR2 SMNVEV (reference sequence). The chain's CDR3 is CASSLGVVQPQHF. The CDR3 DNA reads as TGTGCCAGCAGTTTAGGGGTGGTCCAGCCCCAGCATTTT.

In this sample, this clonotype is medium-sized. The V call is TRBV29-1, the J call TRBJ2-3; the match to TRBD2 covers 11 bases. CDR1 is SQVTM and CDR2 is ANQGSEA in the germline V gene. The ends lost 3 bases at V and 2 bases at J; junction bases unmatched: 4. The CDR3 contains 15 residues. CDR3 DNA: TGCAGCGTTGAGCTAGCGGGGGGCCTCACAGATACGCAGTATTTT. This gives the protein CSVELAGGLTDTQYF.